The entry below describes one TCR beta chain. These data belong to a study of blood T cell repertoires in COVID-19. Study summary: Sources were T cells, B-cell-depleted T cells, or PBMCs; the material itself was cDNA or gDNA.

Methods used by the authors: For nucleated cells, counts were estimated from reference gene primer amplification. Measured with immunoSEQ multiplex PCR; TCRdb has only the in-frame clones, and not every one. V, J and clone size are taken as reported in that table, and D and trimming were inferred from the DNA itself. The table shows about 320,000 clones, with about 89% occurring only once. Trimming cost V 9 bases and J 1 base, with 11 bases left between them. The CDR3 has 13 amino acids. Germline V gene data show CDR1 as KGHDR and CDR2 as SFDVKD. The source material was PBMCs or T cells enriched from blood (not recorded which). The gene calls are TRBV24-1 and TRBJ2-5, with D unresolved. This TCR was sampled from a man aged 55 to 70 who had recovered from COVID-19. The CDR3 sequence: CATLKQVQETQYF. The CDR3 DNA sequence: TGTGCCACCCTTAAGCAAGTCCAAGAGACCCAGTACTTC.